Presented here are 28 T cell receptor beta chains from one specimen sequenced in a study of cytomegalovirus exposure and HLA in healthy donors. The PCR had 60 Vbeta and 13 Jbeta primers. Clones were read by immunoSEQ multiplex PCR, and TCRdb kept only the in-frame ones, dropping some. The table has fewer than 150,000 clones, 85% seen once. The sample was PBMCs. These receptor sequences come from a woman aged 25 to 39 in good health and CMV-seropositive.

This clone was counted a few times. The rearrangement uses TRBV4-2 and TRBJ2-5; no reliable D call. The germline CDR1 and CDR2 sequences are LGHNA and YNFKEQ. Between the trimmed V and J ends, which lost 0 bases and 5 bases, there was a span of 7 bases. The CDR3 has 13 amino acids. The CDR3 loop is CASSQESWETQYF. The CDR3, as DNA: TGTGCCAGCAGCCAAGAGAGCTGGGAGACCCAGTACTTC.

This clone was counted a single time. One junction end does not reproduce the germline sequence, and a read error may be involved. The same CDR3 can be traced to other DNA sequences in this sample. CDR3 DNA sequence: TGTGCCAGCAGCTTGGGGACAGCCACCTATGGCTACACCTTT. Its protein is CASSLGTATYGYTF. This chain links TRBV5-6 with TRBJ1-2, with a tentative D call TRBD1 (6 bases). The CDR3 is made up of 14 amino acids. The germline V gene has CDR1 SGHDT and CDR2 YYEEEE. The full variable domain, in which reference TRBV5-6 and TRBJ1-2 provide the parts outside the CDR3, is DAGVTQSPTHLIKTRGQQVTLRCSPKSGHDTVSWYQQALGQGPQFIFQYYEEEERQRGNFPDRFSGHQFPNYSSELNVNALLLGDSALYLCASSLGTATYGYTFGSGTRLTVV.

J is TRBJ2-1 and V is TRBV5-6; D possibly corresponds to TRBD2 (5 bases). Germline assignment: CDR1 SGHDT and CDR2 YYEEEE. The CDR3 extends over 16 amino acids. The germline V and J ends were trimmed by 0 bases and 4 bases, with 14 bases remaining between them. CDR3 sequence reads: CASSLGGNLRYNEQFF. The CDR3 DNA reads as TGTGCCAGCAGCTTGGGAGGGAATTTGCGGTACAATGAGCAGTTCTTC. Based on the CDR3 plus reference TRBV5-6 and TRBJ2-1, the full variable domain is DAGVTQSPTHLIKTRGQQVTLRCSPKSGHDTVSWYQQALGQGPQFIFQYYEEEERQRGNFPDRFSGHQFPNYSSELNVNALLLGDSALYLCASSLGGNLRYNEQFFGPGTRLTVL.

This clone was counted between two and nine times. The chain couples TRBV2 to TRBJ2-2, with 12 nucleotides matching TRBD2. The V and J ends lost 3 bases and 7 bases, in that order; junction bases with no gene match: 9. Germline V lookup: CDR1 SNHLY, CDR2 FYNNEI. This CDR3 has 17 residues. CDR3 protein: CASSEIELAGGIGELFF. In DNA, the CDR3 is TGTGCCAGCAGTGAGATTGAACTAGCGGGAGGAATCGGGGAGCTGTTTTTT. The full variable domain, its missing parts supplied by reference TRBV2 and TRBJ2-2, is EPEVTQTPSHQVTQMGQEVILRCVPISNHLYFYWYRQILGQKVEFLVSFYNNEISEKSEIFDDQFSVERPDGSNFTLKIRSTKLEDSAMYFCASSEIELAGGIGELFFGEGSRLTVL.

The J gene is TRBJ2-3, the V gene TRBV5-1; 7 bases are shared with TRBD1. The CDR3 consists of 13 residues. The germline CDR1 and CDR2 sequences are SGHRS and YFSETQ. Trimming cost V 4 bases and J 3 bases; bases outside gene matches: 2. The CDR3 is CASSAQGTDTQYF. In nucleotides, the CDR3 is TGCGCCAGCAGCGCACAGGGGACAGATACGCAGTATTTT.

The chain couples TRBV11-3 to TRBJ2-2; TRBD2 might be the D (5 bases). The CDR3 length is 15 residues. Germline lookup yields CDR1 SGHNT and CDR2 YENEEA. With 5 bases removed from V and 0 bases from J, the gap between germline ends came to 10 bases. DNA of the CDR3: TGTGCCAGCAGCCCCGAGGGTCCGAACACCGGGGAGCTGTTTTTT. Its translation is CASSPEGPNTGELFF.

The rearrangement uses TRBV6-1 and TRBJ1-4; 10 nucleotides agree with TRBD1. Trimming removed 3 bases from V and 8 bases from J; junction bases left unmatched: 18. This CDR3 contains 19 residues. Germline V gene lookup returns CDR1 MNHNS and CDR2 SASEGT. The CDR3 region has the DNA TGTGCCAGCAGTGAGAGGCGTGAGGGACAGGGGTTTACGCGGGAAAAACTGTTTTTT. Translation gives CASSERREGQGFTREKLFF.

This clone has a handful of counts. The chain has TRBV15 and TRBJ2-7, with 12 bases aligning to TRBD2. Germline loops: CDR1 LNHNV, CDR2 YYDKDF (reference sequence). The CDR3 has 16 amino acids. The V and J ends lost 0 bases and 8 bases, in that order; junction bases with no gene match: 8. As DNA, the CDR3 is TGTGCCACCAGCAGAGACCTAGCGGGAGGGCCTTCTAAGCAGTACTTC. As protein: CATSRDLAGGPSKQYF.

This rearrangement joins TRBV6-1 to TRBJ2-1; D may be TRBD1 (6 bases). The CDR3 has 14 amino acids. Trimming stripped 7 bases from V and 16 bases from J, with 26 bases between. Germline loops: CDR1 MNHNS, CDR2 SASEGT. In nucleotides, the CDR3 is TGTGCCAGCAAAGTGTTAGGGGGACGACCCGTTGACTTCTTC. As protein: CASKVLGGRPVDFF.

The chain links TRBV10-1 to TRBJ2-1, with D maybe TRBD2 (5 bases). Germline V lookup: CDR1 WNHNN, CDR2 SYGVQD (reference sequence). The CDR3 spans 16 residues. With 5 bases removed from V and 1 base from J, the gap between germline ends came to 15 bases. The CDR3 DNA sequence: TGCGCCAGCAGTCCTTCGGCGGGCGGGTCCTACAATGAGCAGTTCTTC. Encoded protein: CASSPSAGGSYNEQFF.

The CDR3 reads CASSSWDRNTEAFF. The CDR3 DNA follows: TGTGCCAGCAGTTCGTGGGACAGGAACACTGAAGCTTTCTTT. The chain couples TRBV27 to TRBJ1-1; 7 bases are shared with TRBD1. There are 14 residues in the CDR3. CDR1 is MNHEY, CDR2 SMNVEV, per germline (reference sequence). The junction had 3 bases not matched to a gene; V was cut back by 4 bases and J by 1 base.

CDR3 amino acids: CASSLERGGQAQPQHF. DNA for the CDR3: TGTGCCAGCAGCTTAGAGAGGGGGGGACAGGCCCAGCCCCAGCATTTT. The chain couples TRBV7-9 to TRBJ1-5; TRBD1 matches at 8 bases. J was trimmed by 7 bases and V by 1 base; bases with no gene match: 9. CDR1 and CDR2 from the germline V gene are SEHNR and FQNEAQ (reference sequence). CDR3 length: 16 residues. The full variable domain, its missing parts supplied by reference TRBV7-9 and TRBJ1-5, is DTGVSQNPRHKITKRGQNVTFRCDPISEHNRLYWYRQTLGQGPEFLTYFQNEAQLEKSRLLSDRFSAERPKGSFSTLEIQRTEQGDSAMYLCASSLERGGQAQPQHFGDGTRLSIL.

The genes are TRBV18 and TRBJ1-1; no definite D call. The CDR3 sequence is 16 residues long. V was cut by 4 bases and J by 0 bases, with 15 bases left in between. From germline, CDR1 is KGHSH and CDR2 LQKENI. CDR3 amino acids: CASSQYMGGMNTEAFF. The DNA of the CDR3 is TGTGCCAGCTCACAATACATGGGCGGGATGAACACTGAAGCTTTCTTT.

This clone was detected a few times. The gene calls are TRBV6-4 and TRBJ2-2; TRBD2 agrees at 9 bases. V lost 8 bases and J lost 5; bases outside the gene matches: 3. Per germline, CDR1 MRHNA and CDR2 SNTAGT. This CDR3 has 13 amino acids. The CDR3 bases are TGTGCCAGCTCTACTAGCGGGACCGGGGAGCTGTTTTTT. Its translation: CASSTSGTGELFF.

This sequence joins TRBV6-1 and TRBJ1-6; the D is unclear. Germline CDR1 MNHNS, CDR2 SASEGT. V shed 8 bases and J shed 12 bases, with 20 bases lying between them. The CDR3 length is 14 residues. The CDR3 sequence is CASRAGQSKIPLHF. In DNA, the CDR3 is TGTGCCAGCCGTGCTGGCCAGTCGAAGATACCCCTCCACTTT.

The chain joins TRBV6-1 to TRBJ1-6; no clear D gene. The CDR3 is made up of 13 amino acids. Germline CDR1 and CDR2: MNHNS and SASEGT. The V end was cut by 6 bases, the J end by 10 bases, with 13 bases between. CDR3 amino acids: CASSPEEGSPLHF. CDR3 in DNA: TGTGCCAGCAGCCCCGAGGAGGGATCACCCCTCCACTTT.

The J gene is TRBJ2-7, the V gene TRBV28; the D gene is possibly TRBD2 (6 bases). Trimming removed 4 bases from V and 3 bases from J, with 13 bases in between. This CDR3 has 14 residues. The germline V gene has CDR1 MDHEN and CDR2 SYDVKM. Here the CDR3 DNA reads TGTGCCAGCAGTTGGGACGAGGGAGGCTACGAGCAGTACTTC. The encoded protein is CASSWDEGGYEQYF.

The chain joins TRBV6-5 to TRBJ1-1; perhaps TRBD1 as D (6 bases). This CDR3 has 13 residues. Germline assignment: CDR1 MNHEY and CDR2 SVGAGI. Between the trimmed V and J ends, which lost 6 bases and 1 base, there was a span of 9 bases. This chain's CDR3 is CASSLTGNTEAFF. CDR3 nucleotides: TGTGCCAGCAGCCTGACAGGGAACACTGAAGCTTTCTTT.

The CDR3 nucleotides read TGTGCCAGCAGTGGCGACTGGCAAGAGACCCAGTACTTC. Translating it yields CASSGDWQETQYF. J is TRBJ2-5 and V is TRBV2, with D unclear. V dropped 4 bases and J dropped 2 bases, with 8 bases sitting between them. Germline CDR1 is SNHLY and CDR2 is FYNNEI. The CDR3 has 13 residues.

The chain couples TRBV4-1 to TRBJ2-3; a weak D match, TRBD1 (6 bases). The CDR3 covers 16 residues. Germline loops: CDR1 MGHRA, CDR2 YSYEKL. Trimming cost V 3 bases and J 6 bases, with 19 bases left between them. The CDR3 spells CASSHFRSTQGDTQYF. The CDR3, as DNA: TGCGCCAGCAGCCACTTCCGGTCAACCCAGGGGGATACGCAGTATTTT.

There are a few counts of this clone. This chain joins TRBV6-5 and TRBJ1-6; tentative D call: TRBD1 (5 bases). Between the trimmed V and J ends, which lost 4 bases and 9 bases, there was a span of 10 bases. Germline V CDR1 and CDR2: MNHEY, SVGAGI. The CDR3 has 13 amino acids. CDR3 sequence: CASSSGMVSPLHF. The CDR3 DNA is TGTGCCAGCAGTTCAGGGATGGTTTCACCCCTCCACTTT.

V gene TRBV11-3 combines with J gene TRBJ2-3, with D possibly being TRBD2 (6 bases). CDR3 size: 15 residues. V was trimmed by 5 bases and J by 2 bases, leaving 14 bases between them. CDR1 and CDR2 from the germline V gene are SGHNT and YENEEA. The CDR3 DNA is TGTGCCAGCAGCCGCGGGGACGGATTCACAGATACGCAGTATTTT. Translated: CASSRGDGFTDTQYF.

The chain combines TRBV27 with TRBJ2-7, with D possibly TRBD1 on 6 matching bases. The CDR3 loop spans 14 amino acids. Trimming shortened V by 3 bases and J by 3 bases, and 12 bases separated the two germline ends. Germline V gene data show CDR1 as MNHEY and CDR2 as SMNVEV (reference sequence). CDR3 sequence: CASSFSGQSYEQYF. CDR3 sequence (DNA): TGTGCCAGCAGTTTTTCCGGACAGAGCTACGAGCAGTACTTC.

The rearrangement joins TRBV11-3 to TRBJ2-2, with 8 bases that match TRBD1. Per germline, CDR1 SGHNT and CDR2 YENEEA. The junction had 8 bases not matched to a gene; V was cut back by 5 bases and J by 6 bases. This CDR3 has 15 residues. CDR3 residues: CASSHDRGDAGELFF. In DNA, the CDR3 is TGTGCCAGCAGCCACGACAGGGGAGATGCCGGGGAGCTGTTTTTT.

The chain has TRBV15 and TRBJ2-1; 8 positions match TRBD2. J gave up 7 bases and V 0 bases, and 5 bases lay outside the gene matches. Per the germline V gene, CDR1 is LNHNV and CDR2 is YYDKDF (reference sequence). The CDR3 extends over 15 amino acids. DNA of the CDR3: TGTGCCACCAGCAGAGATCGGGAGGGCCTTAATGAGCAGTTCTTC. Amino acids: CATSRDREGLNEQFF. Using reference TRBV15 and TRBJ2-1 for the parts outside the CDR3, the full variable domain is DAMVIQNPRYQVTQFGKPVTLSCSQTLNHNVMYWYQQKSSQAPKLLFHYYDKDFNNEADTPDNFQSRRPNTSFCFLDIRSPGLGDTAMYLCATSRDREGLNEQFFGPGTRLTVL.

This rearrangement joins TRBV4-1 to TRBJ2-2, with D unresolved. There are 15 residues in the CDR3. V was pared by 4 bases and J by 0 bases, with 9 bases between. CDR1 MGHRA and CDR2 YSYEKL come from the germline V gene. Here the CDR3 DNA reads TGCGCCAGCAGCCCGTCCCCCCCGAACACCGGGGAGCTGTTTTTT. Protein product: CASSPSPPNTGELFF.

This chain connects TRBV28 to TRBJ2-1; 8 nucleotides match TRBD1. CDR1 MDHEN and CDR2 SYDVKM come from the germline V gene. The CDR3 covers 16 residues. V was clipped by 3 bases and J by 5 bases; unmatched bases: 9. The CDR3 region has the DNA TGTGCCAGCAGTTTCTCCTCGACAGGGGAGGACAATGAGCAGTTCTTC. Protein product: CASSFSSTGEDNEQFF.

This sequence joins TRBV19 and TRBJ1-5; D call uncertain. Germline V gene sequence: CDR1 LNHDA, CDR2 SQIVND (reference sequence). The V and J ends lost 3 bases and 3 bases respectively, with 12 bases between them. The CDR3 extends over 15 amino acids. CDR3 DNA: TGTGCCAGTAGTATCGTGGAGGGTGCCAATCAGCCCCAGCATTTT. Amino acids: CASSIVEGANQPQHF. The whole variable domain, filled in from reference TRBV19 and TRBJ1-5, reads DGGITQSPKYLFRKEGQNVTLSCEQNLNHDAMYWYRQDPGQGLRLIYYSQIVNDFQKGDIAEGYSVSREKKESFPLTVTSAQKNPTAFYLCASSIVEGANQPQHFGDGTRLSIL.